This T cell receptor beta chain emerged from a study of tumor T cells in aggressive B-cell lymphoma. The protocol was immunoSEQ multiplex PCR, while the TCRdb copy is restricted to in-frame clones and leaves out a portion. The table lists 8,900 or so clones, approximately 81% of them singletons. With V trimmed by 7 bases and J by 4 bases, 8 bases remained unmatched. The germline V gene encodes CDR1 MNHNS and CDR2 SASEGT. The CDR3 has 15 residues. The sequence derives from an adult with diffuse large B cell lymphoma. The chain uses TRBV6-1 and TRBJ2-2, with 8 bases that match TRBD1. The material sequenced was tumor tissue. The CDR3 coding sequence is TGTGCCAGCAAATTCGACAGGGGTAGCACCGGGGAGCTGTTTTTT. Translation gives CASKFDRGSTGELFF.